This T cell receptor (beta chain) emerged from a study of blood T cell repertoires in COVID-19. Sequencing used immunoSEQ multiplex PCR; TCRdb keeps in-frame clones, though not all of them. The table records 200,000 to 250,000 clones, roughly 87% of them present only once. The J segment lost 7 bases and the V segment lost 6 bases, leaving 12 bases of the junction unmatched. The CDR3 length is 16 residues. CDR1 is MNHEY, CDR2 SMNVEV, per germline (reference sequence). Grouping used clinical history reported by participants in a survey and questionnaire. The J gene is TRBJ1-6, the V gene TRBV27, with 7 bases matching TRBD1. The sequenced material came from PBMCs or T cells enriched from blood (not recorded which). The sequence came from a man between 18 and 29 years old with acute COVID-19. The CDR3: CASSTDRTVLNSPLHF. The CDR3 DNA reads TGTGCCAGCAGCACGGACAGGACCGTCTTAAATTCACCCCTCCACTTT.